This note documents a single T cell receptor beta chain sequence. Its ends do not fully match the called genes, so a read error is possible. The V gene's germline CDR1 is SEHNR and CDR2 FQNEAQ (reference sequence). The CDR3 runs 14 residues. This record belongs to a study of regulatory T cells in long-lasting Graves disease. With iRepertoire HTBI primers and Arm-PCR of CDR3 regions, TCR beta libraries were built. One entry per CDR3 protein results from TCRdb running MiXCR on the multiplex PCR reads. The table lists approximately 350,000 distinct CDR3 sequences, approximately 10% of them singletons. Documented time point: newly diagnosed GD, antithyroid drugs for less than 3 months. RNA isolated from PBMCs was used to make the TCR library. Separately, the same data were catalogued under a study of T cells in Graves' hyperthyroidism and ophthalmopathy. According to that study: Ophthalmopathy, as predicted by the model, came a median roughly 6.8 months after the prediction.

Sequenced here: peripheral blood mononuclear cells (PBMCs), sampled at new diagnosis, from a patient treated with antithyroid drugs. This TCR was sampled from a woman aged 18-35 years with Graves disease. The gene calls are TRBV7-9 and TRBJ1-3; TRBD1 might be the D (5 bases). This CDR3 reads CASSQGITGNIIYF. The CDR3 nucleotides read TGTGCCAGCAGCCAGGGAATCACTGGAAACATCATATATTTT.